Below, one T cell receptor beta chain is given with its context. Its antigen is not known. The data were obtained in a study of OX40 agonist ivuxolimab in advanced cancers. Whole-study findings and limits: Relative to CD4+, CD8+ T cells held more expanded clones on average. Clonal expansion among partial responders at 0.1-3.0 mg/kg ranked near the lowest.

Profiling relied on immunoSEQ multiplex PCR, and the TCRdb table lists in-frame clones only, not all of them. The top ten clones hold less than 3.5% of a sample with roughly 63,000 clones, around 83% of them seen once. V lost 6 bases and J 2 bases, leaving 18 bases between the germline ends. The germline CDR1 and CDR2 sequences are PRHDT and FYEKMQ (reference sequence). The CDR3 is made up of 16 amino acids. This chain joins TRBV13 and TRBJ2-3, with a tentative D call TRBD2 (7 bases). This sequence was found in an adult with an advanced solid tumor such as melanoma, head and neck, liver or kidney cancer. Sequencing was performed on CD4+ or CD8+ T cells sorted from blood, taken in a trial of the OX40 agonist ivuxolimab. The chain's CDR3 is CASRPPRGGTTDTQYF. CDR3 coding DNA: TGTGCCAGCAGGCCCCCAAGGGGGGGAACCACAGATACGCAGTATTTT.